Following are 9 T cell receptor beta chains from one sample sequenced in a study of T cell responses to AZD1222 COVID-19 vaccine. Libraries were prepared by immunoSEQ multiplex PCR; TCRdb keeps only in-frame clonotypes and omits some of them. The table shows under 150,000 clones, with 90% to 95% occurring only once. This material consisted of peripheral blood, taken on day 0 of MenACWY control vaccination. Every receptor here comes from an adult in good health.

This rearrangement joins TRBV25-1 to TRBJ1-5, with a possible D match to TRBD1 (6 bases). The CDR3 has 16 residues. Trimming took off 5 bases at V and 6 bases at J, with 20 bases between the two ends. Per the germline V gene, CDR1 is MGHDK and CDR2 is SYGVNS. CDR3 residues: CASSPLGGQGTQPQHF. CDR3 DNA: TGTGCCAGCAGTCCCCTGGGGGGGCAGGGCACTCAGCCCCAGCATTTT.

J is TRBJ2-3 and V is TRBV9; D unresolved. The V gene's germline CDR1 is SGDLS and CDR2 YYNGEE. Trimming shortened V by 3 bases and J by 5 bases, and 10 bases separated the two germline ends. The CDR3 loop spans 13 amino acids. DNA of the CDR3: TGTGCCAGCAGCGCCTACCATTTAGATACGCAGTATTTT. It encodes CASSAYHLDTQYF. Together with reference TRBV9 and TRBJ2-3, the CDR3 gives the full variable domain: DSGVTQTPKHLITATGQRVTLRCSPRSGDLSVYWYQQSLDQGLQFLIQYYNGEERAKGNILERFSAQQFPDLHSELNLSSLELGDSALYFCASSAYHLDTQYFGPGTRLTVL.

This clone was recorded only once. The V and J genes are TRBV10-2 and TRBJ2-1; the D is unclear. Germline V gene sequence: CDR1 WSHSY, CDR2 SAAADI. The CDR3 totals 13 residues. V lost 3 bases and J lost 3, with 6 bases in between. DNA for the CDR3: TGCGCCAGCAGTGACTATATCTACAATGAGCAGTTCTTC. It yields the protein CASSDYIYNEQFF.

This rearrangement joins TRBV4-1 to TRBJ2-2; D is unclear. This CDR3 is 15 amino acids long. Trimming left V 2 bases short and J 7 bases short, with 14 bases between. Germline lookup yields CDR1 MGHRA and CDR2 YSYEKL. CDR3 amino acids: CASSQPSIQVGELFF. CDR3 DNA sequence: TGCGCCAGCAGCCAACCAAGCATACAAGTCGGGGAGCTGTTTTTT.

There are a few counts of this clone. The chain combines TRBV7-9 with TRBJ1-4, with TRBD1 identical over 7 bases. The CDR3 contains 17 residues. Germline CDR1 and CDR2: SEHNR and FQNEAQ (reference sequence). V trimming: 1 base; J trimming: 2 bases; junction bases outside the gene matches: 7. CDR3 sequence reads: CASSLDAGGPTNEKLFF. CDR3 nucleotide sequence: TGTGCCAGCAGCTTAGACGCAGGGGGACCTACTAATGAAAAACTGTTTTTT.

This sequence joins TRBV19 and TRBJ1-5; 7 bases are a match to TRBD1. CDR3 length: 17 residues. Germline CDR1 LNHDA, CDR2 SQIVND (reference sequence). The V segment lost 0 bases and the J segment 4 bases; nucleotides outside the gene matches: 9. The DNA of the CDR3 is TGTGCCAGTAGTATAGACTCCGGGACAGAGTTGAATCAGCCCCAGCATTTT. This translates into CASSIDSGTELNQPQHF.

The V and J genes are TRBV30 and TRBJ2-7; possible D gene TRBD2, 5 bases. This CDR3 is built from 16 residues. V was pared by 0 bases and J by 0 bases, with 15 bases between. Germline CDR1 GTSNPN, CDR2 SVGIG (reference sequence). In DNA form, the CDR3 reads TGTGCCTGGAGTGTACGGGGTGGCTACCGCTCCTACGAGCAGTACTTC. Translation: CAWSVRGGYRSYEQYF.

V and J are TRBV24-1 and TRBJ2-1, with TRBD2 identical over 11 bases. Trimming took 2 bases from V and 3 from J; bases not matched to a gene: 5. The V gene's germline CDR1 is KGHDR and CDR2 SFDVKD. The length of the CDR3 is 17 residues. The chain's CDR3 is CATSDSGTSGDYNEQFF. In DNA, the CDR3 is TGTGCCACCAGTGATTCCGGGACTAGCGGAGACTACAATGAGCAGTTCTTC.

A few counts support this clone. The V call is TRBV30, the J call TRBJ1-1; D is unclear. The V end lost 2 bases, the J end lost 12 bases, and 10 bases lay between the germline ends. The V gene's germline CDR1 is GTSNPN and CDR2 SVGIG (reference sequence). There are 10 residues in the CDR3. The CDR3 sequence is CAWSFTETFF. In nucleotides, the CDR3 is TGTGCCTGGAGTTTCACCGAAACTTTCTTT. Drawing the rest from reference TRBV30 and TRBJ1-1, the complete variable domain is SQTIHQWPATLVQPVGSPLSLECTVEGTSNPNLYWYRQAAGRGLQLLFYSVGIGQISSEVPQNLSASRPQDRQFILSSKKLLLSDSGFYLCAWSFTETFFGQGTRLTVV.